Following are 6 T cell receptor beta chains from one sample sequenced in a study of read filtering for tumor transcriptome and immune sequencing. From around 440 ng of RNA, a library with molecular barcoded alpha/delta and beta/gamma adaptors was made. TCRdb itself ran the reads through MiXCR, one entry per CDR3 protein. The sample shows 25,000 to 35,000 distinct CDR3 sequences, around an eighth of them seen only once. Sample: a population of CD138-negative cells sorted from bone marrow. These receptors all stem from a donor aged 40 or older with multiple myeloma.

This clonotype was picked up many times. The rearrangement links TRBV14 to TRBJ2-7; D is ambiguous. CDR1 and CDR2 from the germline V gene are SGHDN and FVKESK. V was shortened by 2 bases and J by 5 bases, with 10 bases between the two germline ends. The CDR3 runs to 13 residues. CDR3 in DNA: TGTGCCAGCAGCCAACCCTATGCTGACGAGCAGTACTTC. It translates to CASSQPYADEQYF.

A note on this clonotype: With a much larger clone just one base away, this may be a read error. This sequence joins TRBV2 and TRBJ1-3; D is ambiguous. V lost 8 bases and J lost 3, with 11 bases in between. This CDR3 spans 13 amino acids. CDR1 is SNHLY and CDR2 is FYNNEI in the germline V gene. The CDR3 nucleotides read TGTGCCAGCCAAGAGGACGATGGAAACACCATATATTTT. It encodes CASQEDDGNTIYF.

Points on this clonotype: This sequence may be a read error, since a much larger clone differs from it by one base. The V and J genes are TRBV5-6 and TRBJ2-2; 10 bases align to TRBD1. The V and J ends lost 4 bases and 4 bases, in that order; junction bases with no gene match: 4. Germline CDR1 and CDR2: SGHDT and YYEEEE. This CDR3 contains 15 residues. CDR3 residues: CASSGDRGSTGELFF. The CDR3 bases are TGTGCCAGCAGCGGGGACAGGGGTAGCACCGGGGAGCTGTTTTTT.

The table lists this clonotype with many counts. One end of the junction fails to match germline, which may point to a read error. This chain connects TRBV4-1 to TRBJ1-1, with D uncertain. Germline V gives CDR1 MGHRA, CDR2 YSYEKL. There are 13 residues in the CDR3. In nucleotides, the CDR3 is TGTGCCAGCAGCCGTCCCGGGAACACTGAAGCTTTCTTT. Translating it yields CASSRPGNTEAFF.

Ten or more counts support this clonotype. This chain joins TRBV2 and TRBJ1-6; D is unclear. V lost 7 bases to trimming and J lost 9 bases, with 19 bases between them. This CDR3 region has 15 residues. Germline V gene sequence: CDR1 SNHLY, CDR2 FYNNEI. The CDR3 sequence: CASNPSGSGRSPLHF. Written as DNA, the CDR3 is TGTGCCAGCAACCCGTCGGGGTCTGGTCGTTCACCCCTCCACTTT.

This clonotype has at least ten counts. This rearrangement joins TRBV6-1 to TRBJ1-1; TRBD1 is a possible D gene (6 bases). The V gene lost 5 bases and the J gene lost 6 bases, with 28 bases spanning the gap. The CDR3 runs to 18 residues. Germline assignment: CDR1 MNHNS and CDR2 SASEGT. In DNA form, the CDR3 reads TGTGCCAGCAGTTGGGCTCTGAGATCACAGGGTGGAAGGGCTGAAGCTTTCTTT. Protein sequence: CASSWALRSQGGRAEAFF.